This T cell receptor beta chain was sequenced in a study of blood T cell repertoires in COVID-19 (dated by TCRdb to 2020 to 2021). Study-level background: Collaborator samples came from the United States, Italy and Spain and covered acute and convalescent phases of COVID-19. The dataset comprised deeply sampled blood TCRbeta repertoires from subjects exposed to, actively infected with, or recovered from COVID-19. The material from the prospective study consisted of cDNA or gDNA derived from T cells, B-cell-depleted T cells, or PBMCs. The samples were drawn from two sources: the first 160 participants of the ongoing ImmuneRACE study, and 1,254 subjects contributed by 6 global collaborators. Where HLA class I and class II types were available, the types were taken from metadata supplied by the sample provider, not from assay-based typing. The repertoires were released in a freely available public database intended as a resource for research on the immune response to SARS-CoV-2. Sample metadata almost always included a de-identified subject ID, COVID-19 status, age in years and sex. What the study reported, not specific to this receptor: The amount of clinical and demographic metadata varied by source and participant and was provided uncurated.

This clone appeared a few times. Its target antigen remains unknown. Nothing much larger sits one base from this clone, and base qualities are not available. At the junction V is shortened by 0 bases and J by 0 bases, with 9 bases in between. The CDR3 measures 16 amino acids from cysteine to phenylalanine. Only CDR3 DNA remains: 48 bases, in frame from the first base. CDR1 and CDR2, per the germline V gene (reference sequence), are MNHEY and SMNVEV. TCRbeta CDR3 regions were amplified from genomic DNA by means of the immunoSEQ Assay, a bias-controlled multiplex PCR. The authors' analysis ran thus. Within the assay, amplification of reference gene primers was used to estimate how many nucleated cells each sample contained. To quantify the absolute abundance of each unique TCRbeta CDR3 rearrangement, sequence reads were collapsed and filtered. For each sample, productive Simpson clonality was calculated by taking the square root of Simpson's diversity index across productive rearrangements. TCRdb re-hosts the immuneACCESS table, in-frame sequences only. Its copies lack some clones; in the studies checked, an unresolved V gene accounts for under half of them, and the cause for the rest is not known. For V, J and clone size, that table is used; D and trimming come from the DNA. A total of 150,000 or so clones appear in this sample, 80% to 90% of them only once. About 7% of the sample lies in the top ten.

Each collaborating institution followed its own protocols to collect whole blood in K2EDTA tubes. For TCRbeta analysis, collaborator samples were shipped as frozen whole blood, as isolated PBMCs, or as DNA extracted from either sample type. The source of this sequence is a woman between 50 and 59 years old in a cohort sampled during active or convalescent COVID-19. The rearrangement combines TRBV27 with TRBJ1-5; the D gene is unclear. Sequencing input: peripheral blood. The nucleotides are TGTGCCAGCAGTTTATCGGGAGGGAATAGCAATCAGCCCCAGCATTTT. It translates as CASSLSGGNSNQPQHF.